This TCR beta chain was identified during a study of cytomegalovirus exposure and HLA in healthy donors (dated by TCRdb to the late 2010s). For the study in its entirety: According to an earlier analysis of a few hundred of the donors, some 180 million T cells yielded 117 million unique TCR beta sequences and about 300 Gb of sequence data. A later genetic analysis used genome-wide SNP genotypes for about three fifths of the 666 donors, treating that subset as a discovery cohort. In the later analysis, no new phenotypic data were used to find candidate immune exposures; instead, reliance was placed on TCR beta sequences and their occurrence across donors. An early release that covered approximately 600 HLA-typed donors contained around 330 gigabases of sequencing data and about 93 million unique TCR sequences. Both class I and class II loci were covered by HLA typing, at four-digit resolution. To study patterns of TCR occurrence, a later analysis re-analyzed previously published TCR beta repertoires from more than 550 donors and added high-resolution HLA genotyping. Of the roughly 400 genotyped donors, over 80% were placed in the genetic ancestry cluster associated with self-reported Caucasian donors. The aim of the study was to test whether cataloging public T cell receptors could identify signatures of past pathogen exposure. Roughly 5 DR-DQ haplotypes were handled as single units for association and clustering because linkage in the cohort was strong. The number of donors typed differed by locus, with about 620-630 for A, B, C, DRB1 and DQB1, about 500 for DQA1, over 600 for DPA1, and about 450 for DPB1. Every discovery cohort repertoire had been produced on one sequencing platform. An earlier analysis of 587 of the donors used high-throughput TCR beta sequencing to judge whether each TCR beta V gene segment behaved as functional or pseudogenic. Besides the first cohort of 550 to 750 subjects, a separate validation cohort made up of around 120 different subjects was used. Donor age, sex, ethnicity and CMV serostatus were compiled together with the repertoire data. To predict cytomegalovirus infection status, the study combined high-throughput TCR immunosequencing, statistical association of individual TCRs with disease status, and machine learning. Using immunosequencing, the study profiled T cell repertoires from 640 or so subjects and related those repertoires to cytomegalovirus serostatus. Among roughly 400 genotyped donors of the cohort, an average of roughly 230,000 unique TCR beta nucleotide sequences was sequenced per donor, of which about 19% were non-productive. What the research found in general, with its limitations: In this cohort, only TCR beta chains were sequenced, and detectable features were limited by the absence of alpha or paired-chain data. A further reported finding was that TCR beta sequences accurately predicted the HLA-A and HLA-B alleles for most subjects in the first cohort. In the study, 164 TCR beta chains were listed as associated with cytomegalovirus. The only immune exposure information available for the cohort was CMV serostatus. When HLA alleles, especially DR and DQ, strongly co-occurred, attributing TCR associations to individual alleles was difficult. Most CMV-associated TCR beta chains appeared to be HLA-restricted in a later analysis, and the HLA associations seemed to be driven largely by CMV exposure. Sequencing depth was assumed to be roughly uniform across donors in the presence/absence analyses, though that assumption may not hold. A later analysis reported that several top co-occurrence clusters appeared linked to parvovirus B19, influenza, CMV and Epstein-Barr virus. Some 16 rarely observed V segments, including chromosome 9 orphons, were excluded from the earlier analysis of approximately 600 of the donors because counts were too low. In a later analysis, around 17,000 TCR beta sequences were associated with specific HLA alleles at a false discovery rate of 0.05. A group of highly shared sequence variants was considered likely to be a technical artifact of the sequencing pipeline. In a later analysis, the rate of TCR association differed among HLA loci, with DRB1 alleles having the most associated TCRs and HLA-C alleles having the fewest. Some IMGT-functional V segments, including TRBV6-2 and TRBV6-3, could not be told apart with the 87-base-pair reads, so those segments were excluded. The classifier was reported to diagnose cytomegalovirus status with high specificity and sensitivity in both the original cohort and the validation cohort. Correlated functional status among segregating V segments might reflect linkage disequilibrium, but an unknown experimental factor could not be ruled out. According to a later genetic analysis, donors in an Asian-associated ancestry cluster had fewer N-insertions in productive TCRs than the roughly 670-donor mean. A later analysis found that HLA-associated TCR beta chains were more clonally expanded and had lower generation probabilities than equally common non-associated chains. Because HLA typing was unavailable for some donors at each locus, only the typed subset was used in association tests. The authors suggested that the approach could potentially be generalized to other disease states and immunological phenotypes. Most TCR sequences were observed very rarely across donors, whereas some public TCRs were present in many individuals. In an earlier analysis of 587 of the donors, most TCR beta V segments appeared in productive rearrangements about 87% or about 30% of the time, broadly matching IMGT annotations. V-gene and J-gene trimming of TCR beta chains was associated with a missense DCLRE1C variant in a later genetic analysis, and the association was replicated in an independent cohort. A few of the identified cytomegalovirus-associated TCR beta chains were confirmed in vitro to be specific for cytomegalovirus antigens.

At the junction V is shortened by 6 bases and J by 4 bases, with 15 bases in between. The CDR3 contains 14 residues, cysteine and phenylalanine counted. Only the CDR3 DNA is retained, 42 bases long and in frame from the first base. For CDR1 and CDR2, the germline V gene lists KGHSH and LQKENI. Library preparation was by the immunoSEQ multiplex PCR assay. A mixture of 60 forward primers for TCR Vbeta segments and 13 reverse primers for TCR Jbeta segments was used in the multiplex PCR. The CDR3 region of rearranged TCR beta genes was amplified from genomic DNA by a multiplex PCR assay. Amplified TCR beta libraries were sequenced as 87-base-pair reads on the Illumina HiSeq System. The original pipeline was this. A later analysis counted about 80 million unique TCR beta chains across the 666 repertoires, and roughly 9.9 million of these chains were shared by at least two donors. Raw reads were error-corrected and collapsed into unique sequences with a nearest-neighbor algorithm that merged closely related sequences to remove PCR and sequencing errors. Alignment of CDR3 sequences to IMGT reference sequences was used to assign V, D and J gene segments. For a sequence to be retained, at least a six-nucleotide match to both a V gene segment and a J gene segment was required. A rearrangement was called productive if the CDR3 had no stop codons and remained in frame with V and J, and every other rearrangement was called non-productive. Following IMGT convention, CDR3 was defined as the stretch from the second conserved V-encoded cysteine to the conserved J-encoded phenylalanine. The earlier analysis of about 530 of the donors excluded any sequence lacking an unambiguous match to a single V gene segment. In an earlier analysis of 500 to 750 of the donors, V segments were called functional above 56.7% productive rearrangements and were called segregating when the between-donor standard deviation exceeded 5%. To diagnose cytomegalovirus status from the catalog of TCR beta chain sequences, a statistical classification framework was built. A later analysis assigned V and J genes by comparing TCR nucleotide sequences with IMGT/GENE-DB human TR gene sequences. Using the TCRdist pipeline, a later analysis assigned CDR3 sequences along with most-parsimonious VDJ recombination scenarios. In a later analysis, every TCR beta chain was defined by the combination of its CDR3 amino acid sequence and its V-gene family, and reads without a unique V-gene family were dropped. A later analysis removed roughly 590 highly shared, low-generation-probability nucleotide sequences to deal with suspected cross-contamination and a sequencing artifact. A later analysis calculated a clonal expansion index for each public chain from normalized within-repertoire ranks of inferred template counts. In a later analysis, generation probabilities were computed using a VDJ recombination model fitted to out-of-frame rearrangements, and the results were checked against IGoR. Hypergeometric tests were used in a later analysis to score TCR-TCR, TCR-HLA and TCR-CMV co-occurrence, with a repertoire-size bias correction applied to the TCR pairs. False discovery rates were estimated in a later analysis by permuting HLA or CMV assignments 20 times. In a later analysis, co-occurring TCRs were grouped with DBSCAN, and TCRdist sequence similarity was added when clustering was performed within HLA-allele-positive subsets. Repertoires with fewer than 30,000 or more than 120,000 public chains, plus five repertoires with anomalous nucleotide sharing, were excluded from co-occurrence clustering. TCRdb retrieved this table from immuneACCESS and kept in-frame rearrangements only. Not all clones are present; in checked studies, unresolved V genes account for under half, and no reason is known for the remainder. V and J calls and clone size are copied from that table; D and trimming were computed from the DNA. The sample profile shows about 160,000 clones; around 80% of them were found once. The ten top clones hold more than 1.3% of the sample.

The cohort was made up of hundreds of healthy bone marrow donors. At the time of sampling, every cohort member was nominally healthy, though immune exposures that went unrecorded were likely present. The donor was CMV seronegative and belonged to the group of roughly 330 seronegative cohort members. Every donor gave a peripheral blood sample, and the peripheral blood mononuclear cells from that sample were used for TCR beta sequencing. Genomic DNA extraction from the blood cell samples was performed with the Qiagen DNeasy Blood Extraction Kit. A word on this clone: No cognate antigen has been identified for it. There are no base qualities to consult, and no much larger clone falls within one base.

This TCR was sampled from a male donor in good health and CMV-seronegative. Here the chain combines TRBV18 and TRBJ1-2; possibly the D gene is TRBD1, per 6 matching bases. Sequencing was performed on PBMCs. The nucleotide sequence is TGTGCCAGCTCGGGGGCGAGCTACGGCTATGGCTACACCTTC. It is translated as CASSGASYGYGYTF. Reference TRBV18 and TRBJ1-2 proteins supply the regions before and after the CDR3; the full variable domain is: NAGVMQNPRHLVRRRGQEARLRCSPMKGHSHVYWYRQLPEEGLKFMVYLQKENIIDESGMPKERFSAEFPKEGPSILRIQQVVRGDSAAYFCASSGASYGYGYTFGSGTRLTVV.